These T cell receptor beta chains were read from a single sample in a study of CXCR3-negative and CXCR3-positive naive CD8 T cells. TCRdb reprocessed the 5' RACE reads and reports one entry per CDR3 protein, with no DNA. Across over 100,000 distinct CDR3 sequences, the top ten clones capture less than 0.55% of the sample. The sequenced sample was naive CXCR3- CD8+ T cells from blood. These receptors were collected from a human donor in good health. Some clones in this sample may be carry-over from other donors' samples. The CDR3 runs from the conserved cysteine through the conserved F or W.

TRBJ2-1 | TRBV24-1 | CATETSGSVDEQFF
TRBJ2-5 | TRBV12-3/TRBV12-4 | CASSPPVSGGYQETQYF
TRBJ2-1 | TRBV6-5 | CASRGPYNEQFF
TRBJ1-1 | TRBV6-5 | CASSYNGAHTEAFF
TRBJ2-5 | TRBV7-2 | CASSFLAGTQETQYF
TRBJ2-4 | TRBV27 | CASSPGLAKNIQYF
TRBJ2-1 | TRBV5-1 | CASSNGTRVFDEQFF
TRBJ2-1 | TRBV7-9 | CASSLEPSPWAFF
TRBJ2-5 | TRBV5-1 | CASSLGQETQYF
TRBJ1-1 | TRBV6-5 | CASSQVTGIEAFF
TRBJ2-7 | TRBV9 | CASSVGSGGAFYEQYF
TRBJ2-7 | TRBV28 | CASSPTRGIKQYF
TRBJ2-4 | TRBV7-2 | CASSFYIGRAKNIQYF
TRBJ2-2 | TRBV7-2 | CASSPTLTGWVVTGELFF
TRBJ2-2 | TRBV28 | CASSLTGPGTGELFF
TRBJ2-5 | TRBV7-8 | CASRRDYARRETQYF
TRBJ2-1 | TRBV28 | CASSLPAEIFLSSYNEQFF
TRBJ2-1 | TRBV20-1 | CSAMGSTSYLSYNEQFF
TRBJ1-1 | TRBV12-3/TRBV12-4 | CASSLQGENTEAFF
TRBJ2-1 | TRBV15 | CATSSSGSVYNEQFF
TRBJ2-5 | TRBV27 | CASSPTGVWETQYF
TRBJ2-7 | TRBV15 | CATSRDGQGRTYEQYF
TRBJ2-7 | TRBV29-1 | CSVFGLALSSYEQYF
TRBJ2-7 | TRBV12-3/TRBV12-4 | CASMGQADEQYF
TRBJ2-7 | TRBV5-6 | CASSLIDNSYEQYF
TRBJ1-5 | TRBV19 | CASSILWVDSNQPQHF
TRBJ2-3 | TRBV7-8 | CASSLVQGLDTTDTQYF
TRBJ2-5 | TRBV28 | CASSFRTSGQETQYF
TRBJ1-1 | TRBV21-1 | CASTTQGVNTEAFF
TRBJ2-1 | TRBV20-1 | CSARGLSNSHSYNEQFF
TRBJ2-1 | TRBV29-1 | CSVDLAAGLEQFF
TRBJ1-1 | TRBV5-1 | CASKLSENTEAFF
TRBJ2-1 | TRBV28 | CASSSGTGIYNEQFF
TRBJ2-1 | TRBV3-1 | CASSQLAFSGGERSTYNEQFF
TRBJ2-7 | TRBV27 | CASSHPTGAEQYF
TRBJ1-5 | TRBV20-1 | CSATRGTSNQPQHF
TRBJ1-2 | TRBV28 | CASSLCRFWSVFFFVFTGYTF
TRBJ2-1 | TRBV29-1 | CSVEGAVSSYNEQFF
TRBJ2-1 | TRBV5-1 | CASSLEYRLAGEGNEQFF
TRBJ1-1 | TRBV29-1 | CSLRRSNTEAFF
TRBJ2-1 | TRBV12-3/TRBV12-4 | CASSPIAGSYNEQFF
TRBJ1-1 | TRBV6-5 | CASTGGGMNTEAFF